This TCR beta chain was sequenced during a study of blood T cells in healthy people across ages. The CDR3 length is 15 residues. Between the trimmed V and J ends, which lost 4 bases and 1 base, there was a span of 14 bases. Germline values: CDR1 SGHRS, CDR2 YFSETQ. At least 5 micrograms of total RNA were extracted per sample. Study findings and constraints: The recorded TCR beta diversity per million T cells decreased in a roughly linear manner with age. Both higher diversity and more naive CD4+ cells marked long-lived donors when set against aged donors.

Primed by a sample-barcoded 5' primer and a J-beta primer mix, a second PCR proceeded for about 6 to 12 cycles. Via MiXCR, TCRdb re-called the 5' RACE reads, giving one row per CDR3 protein. The repertoire consists of some 700,000 distinct CDR3 sequences, with 20% to 25% occurring once and the leading ten covering about 22%. Details on this clonotype: Its antigen is unidentified.

Sequenced input: blood. J is TRBJ2-5 and V is TRBV5-1; D unclear. The receptor's source is a man aged 70 or older in good health. The CDR3, as DNA: TGCGCCAGCAGCAAAGGGAACGCACTCCAAGAGACCCAGTACTTC. It yields the protein CASSKGNALQETQYF.